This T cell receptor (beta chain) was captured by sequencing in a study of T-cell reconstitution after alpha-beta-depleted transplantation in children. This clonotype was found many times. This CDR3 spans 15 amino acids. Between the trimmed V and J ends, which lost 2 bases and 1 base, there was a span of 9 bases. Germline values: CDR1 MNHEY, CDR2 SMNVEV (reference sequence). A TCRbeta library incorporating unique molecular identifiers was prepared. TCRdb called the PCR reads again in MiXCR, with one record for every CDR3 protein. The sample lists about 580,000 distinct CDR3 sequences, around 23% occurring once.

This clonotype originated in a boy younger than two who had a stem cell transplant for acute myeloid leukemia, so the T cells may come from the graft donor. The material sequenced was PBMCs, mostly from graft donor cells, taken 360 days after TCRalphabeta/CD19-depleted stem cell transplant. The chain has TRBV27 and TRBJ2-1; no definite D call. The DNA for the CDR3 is TGTGCCAGCAGTTTAGTAGAGCCATCCTACAATGAGCAGTTCTTC. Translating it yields CASSLVEPSYNEQFF.